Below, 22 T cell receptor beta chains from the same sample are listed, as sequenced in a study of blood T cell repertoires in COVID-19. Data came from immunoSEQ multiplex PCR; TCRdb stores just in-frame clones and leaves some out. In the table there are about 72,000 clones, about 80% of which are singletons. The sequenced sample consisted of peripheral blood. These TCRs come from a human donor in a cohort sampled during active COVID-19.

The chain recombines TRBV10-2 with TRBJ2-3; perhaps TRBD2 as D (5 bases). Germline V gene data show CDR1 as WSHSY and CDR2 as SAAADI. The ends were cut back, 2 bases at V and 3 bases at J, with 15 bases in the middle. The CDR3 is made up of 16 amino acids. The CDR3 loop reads CASSELGAGGTDTQYF. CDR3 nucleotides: TGCGCCAGCAGTGAGCTAGGAGCAGGAGGTACAGATACGCAGTATTTT.

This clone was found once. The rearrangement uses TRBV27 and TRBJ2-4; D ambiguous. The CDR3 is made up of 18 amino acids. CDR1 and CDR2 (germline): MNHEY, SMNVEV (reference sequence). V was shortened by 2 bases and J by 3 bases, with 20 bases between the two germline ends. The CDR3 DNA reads TGTGCCAGCAGTTTAGGGCCATGGGCGACCTTGCTCAAAAACATTCAGTACTTC. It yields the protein CASSLGPWATLLKNIQYF.

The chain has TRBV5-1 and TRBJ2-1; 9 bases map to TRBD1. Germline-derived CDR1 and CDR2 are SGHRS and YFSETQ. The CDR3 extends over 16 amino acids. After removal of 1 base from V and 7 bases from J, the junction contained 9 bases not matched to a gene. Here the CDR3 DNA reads TGCGCCAGCAGCTTGATATCGGGACAGGGCTCAAATGAGCAGTTCTTC. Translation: CASSLISGQGSNEQFF.

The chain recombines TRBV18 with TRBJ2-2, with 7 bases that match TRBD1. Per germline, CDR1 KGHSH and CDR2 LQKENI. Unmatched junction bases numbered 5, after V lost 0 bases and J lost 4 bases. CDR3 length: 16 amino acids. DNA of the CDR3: TGTGCCAGCTCACCACCTGGGACAGAAACCACCGGGGAGCTGTTTTTT. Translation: CASSPPGTETTGELFF.

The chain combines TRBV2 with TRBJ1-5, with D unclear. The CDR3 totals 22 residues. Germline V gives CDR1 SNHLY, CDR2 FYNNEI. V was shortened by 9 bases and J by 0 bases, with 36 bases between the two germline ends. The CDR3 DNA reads TGTGCCAGGGGAGGGTCCTATATGCAGCAGCGCCCACTCTCCGATAGCAATCAGCCCCAGCATTTT. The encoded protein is CARGGSYMQQRPLSDSNQPQHF.

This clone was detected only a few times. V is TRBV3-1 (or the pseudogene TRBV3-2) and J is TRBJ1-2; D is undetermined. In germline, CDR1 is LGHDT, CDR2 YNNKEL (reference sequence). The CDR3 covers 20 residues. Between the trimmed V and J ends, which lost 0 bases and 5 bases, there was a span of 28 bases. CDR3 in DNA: TGTGCCAGCAGCCAAGATTCGGGAACGCCAGGAGAATCCAAGAGGTATGGCTACACCTTC. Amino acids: CASSQDSGTPGESKRYGYTF.

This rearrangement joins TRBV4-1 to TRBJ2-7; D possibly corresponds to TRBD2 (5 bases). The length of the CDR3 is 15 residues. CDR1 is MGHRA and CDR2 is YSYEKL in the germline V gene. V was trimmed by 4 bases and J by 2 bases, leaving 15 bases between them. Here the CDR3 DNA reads TGCGCCAGCAGCCCCCTAGGACTCCACACCTACGAGCAGTACTTC. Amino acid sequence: CASSPLGLHTYEQYF.

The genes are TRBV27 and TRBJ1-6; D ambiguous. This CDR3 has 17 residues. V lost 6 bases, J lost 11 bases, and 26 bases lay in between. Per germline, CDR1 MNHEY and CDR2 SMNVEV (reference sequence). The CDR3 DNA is TGTGCCAGCAGCCCTAGCTCCCCCCTCAGTATTCTAACACCCCTCCACTTT. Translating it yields CASSPSSPLSILTPLHF.

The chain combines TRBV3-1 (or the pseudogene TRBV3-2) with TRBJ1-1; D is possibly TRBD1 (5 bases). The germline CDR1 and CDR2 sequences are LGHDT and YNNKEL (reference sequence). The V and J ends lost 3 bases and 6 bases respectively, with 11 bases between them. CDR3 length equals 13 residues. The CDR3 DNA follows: TGTGCCAGCAGCCATGGGGGGAGCCCTGAAGCTTTCTTT. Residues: CASSHGGSPEAFF.

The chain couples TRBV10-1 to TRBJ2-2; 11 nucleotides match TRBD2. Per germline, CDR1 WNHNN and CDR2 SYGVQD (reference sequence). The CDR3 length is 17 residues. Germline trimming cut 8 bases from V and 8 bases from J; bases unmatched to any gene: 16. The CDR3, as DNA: TGCGCCAGCCCCAAGCGAACGGCTAGCGGGGGGCAGGGGGAGCTGTTTTTT. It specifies CASPKRTASGGQGELFF.

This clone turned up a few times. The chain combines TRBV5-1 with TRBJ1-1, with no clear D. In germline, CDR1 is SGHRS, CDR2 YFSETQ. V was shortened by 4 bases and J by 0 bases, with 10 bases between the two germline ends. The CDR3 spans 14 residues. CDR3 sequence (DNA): TGCGCCAGCAGCGAAAGCCAGGTGAACACTGAAGCTTTCTTT. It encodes CASSESQVNTEAFF.

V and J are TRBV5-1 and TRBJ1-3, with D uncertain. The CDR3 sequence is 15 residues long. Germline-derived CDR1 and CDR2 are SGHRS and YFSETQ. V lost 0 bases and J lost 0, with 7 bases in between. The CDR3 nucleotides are TGCGCCAGCAGCTTGGGCGTGAGCTCTGGAAACACCATATATTTT. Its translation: CASSLGVSSGNTIYF. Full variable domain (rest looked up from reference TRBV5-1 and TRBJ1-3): KAGVTQTPRYLIKTRGQQVTLSCSPISGHRSVSWYQQTPGQGLQFLFEYFSETQRNKGNFPGRFSGRQFSNSRSEMNVSTLELGDSALYLCASSLGVSSGNTIYFGEGSWLTVV.

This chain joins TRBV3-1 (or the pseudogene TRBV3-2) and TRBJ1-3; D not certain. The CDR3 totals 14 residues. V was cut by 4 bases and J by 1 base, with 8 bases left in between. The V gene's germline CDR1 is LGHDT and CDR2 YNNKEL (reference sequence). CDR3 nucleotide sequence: TGTGCCAGCAGCCCAGAGAGTTCTGGAAACACCATATATTTT. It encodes CASSPESSGNTIYF.

The CDR3 DNA is TGCAGTGCAACTAGGAACACTGAAGCTTTCTTT. Translating gives CSATRNTEAFF. This chain joins TRBV20-1 and TRBJ1-1; D call uncertain. From germline, CDR1 is DFQATT and CDR2 SNEGSKA (reference sequence). The V gene lost 6 bases and the J gene lost 1 base, with 6 bases spanning the gap. The CDR3 contains 11 residues.

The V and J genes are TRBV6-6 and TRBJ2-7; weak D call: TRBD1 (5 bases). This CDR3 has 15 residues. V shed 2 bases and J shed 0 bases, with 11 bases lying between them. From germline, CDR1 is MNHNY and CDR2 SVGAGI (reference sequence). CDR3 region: CASSYKTGLSYEQYF. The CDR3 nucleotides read TGTGCCAGCAGTTACAAAACAGGCCTCTCCTACGAGCAGTACTTC.

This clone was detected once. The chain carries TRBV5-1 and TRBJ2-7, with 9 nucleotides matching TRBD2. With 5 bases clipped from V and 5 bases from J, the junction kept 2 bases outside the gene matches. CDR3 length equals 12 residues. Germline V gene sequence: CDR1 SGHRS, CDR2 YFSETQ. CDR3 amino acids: CASRSSGDEQYF. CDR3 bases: TGCGCCAGCAGATCTAGCGGGGACGAGCAGTACTTC.

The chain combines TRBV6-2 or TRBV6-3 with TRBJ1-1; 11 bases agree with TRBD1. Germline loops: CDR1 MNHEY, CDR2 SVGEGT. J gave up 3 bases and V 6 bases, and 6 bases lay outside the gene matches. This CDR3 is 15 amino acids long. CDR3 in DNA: TGTGCCAGCAGCCTGGACAGGGGGCTGGACACTGAAGCTTTCTTT. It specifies CASSLDRGLDTEAFF.

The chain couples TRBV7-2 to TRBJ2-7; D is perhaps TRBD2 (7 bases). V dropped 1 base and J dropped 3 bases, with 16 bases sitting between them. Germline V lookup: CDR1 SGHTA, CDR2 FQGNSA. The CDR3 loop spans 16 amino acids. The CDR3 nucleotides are TGTGCCAGCAGCTTAGGAATAGGGGGGGCTTTCTACGAGCAGTACTTC. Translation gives CASSLGIGGAFYEQYF.

This CDR3 is CASSQGGQGAFGEKLFF. DNA of the CDR3: TGCGCCAGCAGCCAAGGGGGACAGGGGGCTTTCGGTGAAAAACTGTTTTTT. This sequence joins TRBV4-3 and TRBJ1-4, with 12 bases lining up with TRBD1. Germline CDR1 is LGHNA and CDR2 is YSLEER. V shed 1 base, J shed 7 bases, and the junction held 7 bases outside the gene matches. CDR3 length: 17 amino acids.

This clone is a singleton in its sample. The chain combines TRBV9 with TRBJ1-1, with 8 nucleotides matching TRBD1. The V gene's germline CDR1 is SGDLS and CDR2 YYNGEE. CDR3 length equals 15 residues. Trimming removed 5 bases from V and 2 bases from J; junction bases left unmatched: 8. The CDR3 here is CASRPGGRGNTEAFF. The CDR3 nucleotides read TGTGCCAGCAGGCCAGGGGGCCGGGGAAACACTGAAGCTTTCTTT.

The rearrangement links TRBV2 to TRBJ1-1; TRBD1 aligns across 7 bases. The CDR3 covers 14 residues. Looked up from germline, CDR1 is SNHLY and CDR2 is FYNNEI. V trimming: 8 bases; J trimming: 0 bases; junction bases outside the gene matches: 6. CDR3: CASCRDSMNTEAFF. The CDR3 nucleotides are TGTGCCAGCTGCCGGGACAGCATGAACACTGAAGCTTTCTTT.

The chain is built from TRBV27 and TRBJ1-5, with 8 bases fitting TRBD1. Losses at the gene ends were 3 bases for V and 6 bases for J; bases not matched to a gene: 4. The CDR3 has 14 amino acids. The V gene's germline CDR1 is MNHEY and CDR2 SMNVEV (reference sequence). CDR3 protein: CASSFYRGGQPQHF. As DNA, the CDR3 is TGTGCCAGCAGTTTTTACAGGGGGGGTCAGCCCCAGCATTTT.